This T cell receptor (beta chain) came from a study of cytomegalovirus exposure and HLA in healthy donors. After removal of 4 bases from V and 10 bases from J, the junction contained 4 bases not matched to a gene. The germline V gene encodes CDR1 LGHNT and CDR2 FRNRAP. The CDR3 sequence is 13 residues long. TCRdb keeps only in-frame clones here, not all; method: immunoSEQ multiplex PCR. Of under 400,000 clones listed, 75% to 90% are singletons. Material for sequencing was PBMCs. The TCR originated in a woman under 30 in good health and CMV-seronegative. The V gene is TRBV12-5, the J gene TRBJ2-1; 10 bases line up with TRBD1. CDR3 residues: CASGWDRGNEQFF. The CDR3 bases are TGTGCTAGTGGTTGGGACAGGGGAAACGAGCAGTTCTTC.